This T cell receptor beta chain was retrieved from a study of shared clonotypes between healthy human individuals. Study summary: Three plates were used per donor for CD4 naive, three for CD4 memory, two for CD8 naive and one for CD8 memory.

Repertoires were generated with immunoSEQ multiplex PCR, while TCRdb's copy carries only in-frame clones and drops some. The profile shows over 1.4 million clones, 95% to 97% of them singletons. Losses at the gene ends were 4 bases for V and 0 bases for J; bases not matched to a gene: 8. The CDR3 contains 16 residues. Germline CDR1 reads MGHRA; CDR2 reads YSYEKL. Points on this clone: Its specificity is unknown.

Notes on the study in general: Estimated richness was generally greater in naive than memory subsets. With several donors compared, around 5% of naive CD4 clonotypes were shared. The sole specimen, blood, was sampled, and tissue repertoires likely differ.

The V gene is TRBV4-1, the J gene TRBJ1-2, with 7 bases lining up with TRBD1. The origin of this receptor is a man younger than 45 in good health. The sample consisted of naive CD4+ T cells sorted from blood. Subset noted: CD45RA+ positively selected. The chain's CDR3 is CASSLMRDSSNYGYTF. CDR3 DNA: TGCGCCAGCAGCCTAATGCGGGACAGCTCTAACTATGGCTACACCTTC.